These T cell receptor beta chains were read from a single sample in a study of blood T cell repertoires in COVID-19. The table came from immunoSEQ multiplex PCR; TCRdb's copy has only in-frame clones and leaves some out. The table lists fewer than 200,000 clones, around 79% of them singletons. Sample: peripheral blood. The receptors stem from a woman in her seventies with acute or convalescent COVID-19. Both conserved end residues are part of each CDR3. The order of the fields is D gene, J gene, clone size, V gene, CDR3 protein, CDR3 DNA. D genes are given only for firm matches. Only some rows state a clone size, as once, few, many or a class for expanded clones.

d_gene: -; j_gene: TRBJ2-2; abundance: few; v_gene: TRBV15; CDR3aa: CATSVLSTGELFF; CDR3nt: TGTGCCACCAGCGTCCTATCCACCGGGGAGCTGTTTTTT
d_gene: -; j_gene: TRBJ1-5; abundance: -; v_gene: TRBV6-4; CDR3aa: CASSLEEGSQPQHF; CDR3nt: TGTGCCAGCAGCCTAGAAGAGGGCTCTCAGCCCCAGCATTTT
d_gene: TRBD1; j_gene: TRBJ2-7; abundance: -; v_gene: TRBV2; CDR3aa: CASSVGLGGSSYEQYF; CDR3nt: TGTGCCAGCAGTGTAGGATTAGGGGGCAGTAGCTACGAGCAGTACTTC
d_gene: TRBD1; j_gene: TRBJ1-5; abundance: -; v_gene: TRBV7-9; CDR3aa: CASSTGQGGSNQPQHF; CDR3nt: TGTGCCAGCAGTACTGGACAGGGTGGAAGCAATCAGCCCCAGCATTTT
d_gene: TRBD2; j_gene: TRBJ2-3; abundance: -; v_gene: TRBV13; CDR3aa: CASIHRTPGLTEQYF; CDR3nt: TGTGCCAGCATCCATCGTACCCCGGGACTAACGGAGCAGTATTTT
d_gene: TRBD2; j_gene: TRBJ2-3; abundance: -; v_gene: TRBV19; CDR3aa: CASSPPWSGGASTDTQYF; CDR3nt: TGTGCCAGTAGTCCCCCCTGGAGCGGGGGGGCTAGCACAGATACGCAGTATTTT
d_gene: -; j_gene: TRBJ1-1; abundance: -; v_gene: TRBV21-1; CDR3aa: CASDREAGNTEAFF; CDR3nt: TGTGCCAGTGACCGGGAGGCCGGGAACACTGAAGCTTTCTTT
d_gene: TRBD2; j_gene: TRBJ2-7; abundance: -; v_gene: TRBV6-5; CDR3aa: CASTETSGRPGEQYF; CDR3nt: TGTGCCAGCACGGAGACTAGCGGGAGGCCGGGGGAGCAGTACTTC
d_gene: -; j_gene: TRBJ1-1; abundance: -; v_gene: TRBV5-5; CDR3aa: CASSLSVTEAFF; CDR3nt: TGTGCCAGCAGCCTGTCGGTTACTGAAGCTTTCTTT
d_gene: -; j_gene: TRBJ2-5; abundance: once; v_gene: TRBV18; CDR3aa: CASSPGVGDWETQYF; CDR3nt: TGTGCCAGCTCACCAGGAGTCGGGGATTGGGAGACCCAGTACTTC
d_gene: TRBD1; j_gene: TRBJ2-3; abundance: -; v_gene: TRBV3-1/TRBV3-2; CDR3aa: CASSPRTGGFGTDTQYF; CDR3nt: TGTGCCAGCAGCCCTCGTACAGGGGGGTTCGGGACAGATACGCAGTATTTT
d_gene: TRBD2; j_gene: TRBJ2-7; abundance: -; v_gene: TRBV2; CDR3aa: CATTSGGGPFEQYF; CDR3nt: TGTGCCACGACTAGCGGGGGCGGTCCCTTCGAGCAGTACTTC
d_gene: -; j_gene: TRBJ2-1; abundance: -; v_gene: TRBV5-4; CDR3aa: CASSLTGYDNEQFF; CDR3nt: TGTGCCAGCAGCTTGACAGGCTACGACAATGAGCAGTTCTTC
d_gene: -; j_gene: TRBJ1-3; abundance: -; v_gene: TRBV19; CDR3aa: CASTQGIGNTIYF; CDR3nt: TGTGCCAGTACCCAGGGGATTGGAAACACCATATATTTT
d_gene: TRBD1; j_gene: TRBJ2-2; abundance: -; v_gene: TRBV9; CDR3aa: CASSPVGMGTGVTGELFF; CDR3nt: TGTGCCAGCAGCCCTGTAGGGATGGGGACAGGGGTCACCGGGGAGCTGTTTTTT
d_gene: -; j_gene: TRBJ2-3; abundance: -; v_gene: TRBV19; CDR3aa: CASSARGTDTQYF; CDR3nt: TGTGCCAGTAGTGCCCGGGGCACAGATACGCAGTATTTT
d_gene: TRBD2; j_gene: TRBJ2-2; abundance: -; v_gene: TRBV5-5; CDR3aa: CASSLNSGTSNTGELFF; CDR3nt: TGTGCCAGCAGCCTCAATAGCGGGACGTCGAACACCGGGGAGCTGTTTTTT
d_gene: -; j_gene: TRBJ1-4; abundance: -; v_gene: TRBV7-9; CDR3aa: CASSSGHSSNEKLFF; CDR3nt: TGTGCCAGCAGCTCGGGACACTCCTCTAATGAAAAACTGTTTTTT
d_gene: -; j_gene: TRBJ1-1; abundance: -; v_gene: TRBV3-1/TRBV3-2; CDR3aa: CASSQRGTKGHTEAFF; CDR3nt: TGTGCCAGCAGCCAAAGGGGGACTAAAGGGCACACTGAAGCTTTCTTT
d_gene: -; j_gene: TRBJ2-7; abundance: -; v_gene: TRBV29-1; CDR3aa: CSVGGDTYEQYF; CDR3nt: TGCAGCGTTGGGGGAGATACCTACGAGCAGTACTTC
d_gene: -; j_gene: TRBJ2-1; abundance: -; v_gene: TRBV5-5; CDR3aa: CASSWGPSADNEQFF; CDR3nt: TGTGCCAGCAGCTGGGGCCCTTCGGCGGACAATGAGCAGTTCTTC
d_gene: TRBD1; j_gene: TRBJ1-5; abundance: many; v_gene: TRBV2; CDR3aa: CASWGQGNQPQHF; CDR3nt: TGTGCCAGCTGGGGACAGGGCAATCAGCCCCAGCATTTT
d_gene: TRBD2; j_gene: TRBJ2-7; abundance: once; v_gene: TRBV7-9; CDR3aa: CASSLETSLQYF; CDR3nt: TGTGCCAGCAGCTTAGAGACTAGCTTGCAGTACTTC
d_gene: -; j_gene: TRBJ1-2; abundance: -; v_gene: TRBV29-1; CDR3aa: CSVEVEPGAGGYTF; CDR3nt: TGCAGCGTTGAAGTAGAACCGGGTGCGGGTGGCTACACCTTC
d_gene: TRBD2; j_gene: TRBJ2-7; abundance: once; v_gene: TRBV19; CDR3aa: CASSEAGEPSYEQYF; CDR3nt: TGTGCCAGTAGTGAAGCGGGAGAGCCCTCCTACGAGCAGTACTTC
d_gene: -; j_gene: TRBJ1-4; abundance: -; v_gene: TRBV2; CDR3aa: CASSVREKLFF; CDR3nt: TGTGCCAGCAGTGTTCGGGAAAAACTGTTTTTT
d_gene: -; j_gene: TRBJ2-5; abundance: -; v_gene: TRBV6-5; CDR3aa: CASSYTSGPKQETQYF; CDR3nt: TGTGCCAGCAGTTACACTTCAGGGCCAAAACAAGAGACCCAGTACTTC